This T cell receptor (beta chain) emerged from a study of response to subunit inactivated influenza vaccine. Study results and caveats: Each seasonal flu vaccination may recruit only limited new T cells, authors suggested.

TCRdb itself ran the RT-PCR reads through MiXCR, one entry per CDR3 protein. The sample consists of 700,000 to 800,000 distinct CDR3 sequences, roughly 18% of them appearing once. This clonotype was counted a few times. Its antigen remains unknown. Trimming removed 1 base at V and 5 bases at J, with 11 bases between. CDR1 and CDR2 (germline): SEHNR, FQNEAQ (reference sequence). CDR3 length: 14 amino acids. Material: PBMCs from blood, obtained 4 to 6 days after vaccination. The receptor comes from a man aged 45 to 65 who received an inactivated influenza vaccine. The V and J genes are TRBV7-9 and TRBJ1-2, with D unresolved. CDR3 residues: CASSLVQAPYGYTF. CDR3 DNA sequence: TGTGCCAGCAGCTTAGTTCAGGCTCCGTATGGCTACACCTTC.